This TCR beta chain was captured in a study of T cell changes during pregnancy in multiple sclerosis (dated by TCRdb to between 2018 and 2021). The study in broad terms: The study examined how the T cell repertoire changed over the course of pregnancy in women with multiple sclerosis.

Library generation was performed with the immunoSEQ multiplex PCR assay. Sourced from immuneACCESS, this table was stored by TCRdb with only in-frame sequences that have V and J called. A share of the clones is absent; for the studies checked, an unresolved V gene accounts for under half, and the remainder has no known explanation. In all, the sample holds more than 55,000 clones, and around 93% of those were seen once. The ten largest clonotypes hold 0.75% to 0.95% of the sample. Trimming at the junction amounts to 0 bases on V and 0 bases on J, and the germline ends lie 14 bases apart. The germline V gene provides CDR1 SQVTM and CDR2 ANQGSEA. Including the terminal cysteine and phenylalanine, the CDR3 comprises 16 residues. Only the CDR3 part of the read is kept: 48 bases, read in frame from the first base. This clone was recorded only once. Its binding antigen is unknown. Nothing much larger sits one base from this clone, and base qualities are not available.

The sample was peripheral blood, taken in the first trimester of pregnancy. This sequence uses TRBV29-1 and TRBJ1-1, with no D gene named confidently. The receptor was derived from a female donor with multiple sclerosis, enrolled in a pregnancy study. The bases read TGCAGCGTTGAAGATGAGGTTGTAGAGGTGAACACTGAAGCTTTCTTT. Translated, it reads CSVEDEVVEVNTEAFF.